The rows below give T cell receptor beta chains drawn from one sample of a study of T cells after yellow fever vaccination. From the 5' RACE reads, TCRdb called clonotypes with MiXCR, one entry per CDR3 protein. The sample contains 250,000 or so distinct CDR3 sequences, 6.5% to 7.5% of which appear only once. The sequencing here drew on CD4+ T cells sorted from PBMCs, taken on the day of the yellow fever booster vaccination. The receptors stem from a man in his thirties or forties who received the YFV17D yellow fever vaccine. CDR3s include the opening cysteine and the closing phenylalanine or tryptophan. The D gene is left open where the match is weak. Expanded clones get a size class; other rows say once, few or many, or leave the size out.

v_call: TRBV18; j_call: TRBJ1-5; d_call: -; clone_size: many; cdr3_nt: TGTGCCAGCTCACCACCATCGATGCAGGGAAGGCGAGAGCCCCAGCATTTT; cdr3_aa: CASSPPSMQGRREPQHF
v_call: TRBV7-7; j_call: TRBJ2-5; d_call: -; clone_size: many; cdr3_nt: TGTGCCAGCAGCTTAGCGGGGGCAAGTAGCTATTGGGAGACCCAGTACTTC; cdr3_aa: CASSLAGASSYWETQYF
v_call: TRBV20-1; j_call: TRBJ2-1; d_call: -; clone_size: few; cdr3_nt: TGCAGTGCTAGAGATTCTGGGATCAATAATGAGCAGTTCTTC; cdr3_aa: CSARDSGINNEQFF
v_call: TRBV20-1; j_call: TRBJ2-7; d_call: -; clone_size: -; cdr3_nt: TGCAGTGCCGGGACTTTTTCCTACGAGCAGTACTTC; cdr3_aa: CSAGTFSYEQYF
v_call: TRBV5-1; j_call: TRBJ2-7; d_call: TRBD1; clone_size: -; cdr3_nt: TGCGCCAGCAGCTTGTCCGCCCGGGACAGGGTATTCTACGAGCAGTACTTC; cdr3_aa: CASSLSARDRVFYEQYF
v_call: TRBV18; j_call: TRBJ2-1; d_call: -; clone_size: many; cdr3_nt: TGTGCCAGCTCACCAAGGGGGAGGGGCTACAATGAGCAGTTCTTC; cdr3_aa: CASSPRGRGYNEQFF
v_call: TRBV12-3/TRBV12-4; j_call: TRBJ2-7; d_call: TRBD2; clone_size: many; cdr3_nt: TGTGCCAGCAGTGGCGGGACTAGCGGGAGTTCCTCCTACGAGCAGTACTTC; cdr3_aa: CASSGGTSGSSSYEQYF
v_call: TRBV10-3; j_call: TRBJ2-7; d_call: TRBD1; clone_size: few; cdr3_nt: TGTGCCATCAGAGATACTAACAGGGGTAGTGGCGAGCAGTACTTC; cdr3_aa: CAIRDTNRGSGEQYF
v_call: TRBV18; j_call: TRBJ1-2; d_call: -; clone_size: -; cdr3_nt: TGTGCCAGCTCACTTGATCTCGAGGATGGCTACACCTTC; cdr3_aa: CASSLDLEDGYTF
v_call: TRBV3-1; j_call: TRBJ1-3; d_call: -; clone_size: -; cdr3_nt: TGTGCCAGCAGCCAGATGAGTGCGGGAAACACCATATATTTT; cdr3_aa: CASSQMSAGNTIYF
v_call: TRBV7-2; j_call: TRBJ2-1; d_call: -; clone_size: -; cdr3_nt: TGTGCCAGCAGCTTATCTGGCGCTTACAATGAGCAGTTCTTC; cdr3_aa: CASSLSGAYNEQFF
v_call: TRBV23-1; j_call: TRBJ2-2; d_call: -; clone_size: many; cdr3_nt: TGCGCCACCCTTGACCCCACCGGGGAGCTGTTTTTT; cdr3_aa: CATLDPTGELFF
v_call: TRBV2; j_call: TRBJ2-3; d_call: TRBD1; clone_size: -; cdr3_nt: TGTGCCAGCTCCCCGGACAGGGTTTCTGATACGCAGTATTTT; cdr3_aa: CASSPDRVSDTQYF
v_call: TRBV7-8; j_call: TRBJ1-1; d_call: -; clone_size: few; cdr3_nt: TGTGCCAGCAGCTCAGGCGAAACAGGGATGTGGATGAACACTGAAGCTTTCTTT; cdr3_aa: CASSSGETGMWMNTEAFF
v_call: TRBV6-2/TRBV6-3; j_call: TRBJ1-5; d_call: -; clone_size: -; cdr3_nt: TGTGCCAGCAGGGACTCCTGGTACAATCAGCCCCAGCATTTT; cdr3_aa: CASRDSWYNQPQHF
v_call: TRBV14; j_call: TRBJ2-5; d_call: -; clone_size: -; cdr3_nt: TGTGCCAGCAGCCAAGCAGGGGTCGGGGAGACCCAGTACTTC; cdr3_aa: CASSQAGVGETQYF
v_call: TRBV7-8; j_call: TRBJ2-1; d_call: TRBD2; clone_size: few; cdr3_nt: TGTGCCAGCAGCTTAGAACTAGCGGCAACTATTTCTTACAATGAGCAGTTCTTC; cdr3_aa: CASSLELAATISYNEQFF
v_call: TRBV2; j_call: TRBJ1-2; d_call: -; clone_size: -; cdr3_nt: TGTGCCAGCATGCCGGATAGCTATGGCTACACCTTC; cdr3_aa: CASMPDSYGYTF
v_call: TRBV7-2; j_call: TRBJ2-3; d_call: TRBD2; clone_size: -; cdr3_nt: TGTGCCAGCAGTGGAGGGAGGGCGGTGGGCACAGATACGCAGTATTTT; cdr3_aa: CASSGGRAVGTDTQYF
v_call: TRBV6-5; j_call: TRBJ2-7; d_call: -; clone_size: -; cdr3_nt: TGTGCCAGCAGTTTTGGCAGAGACTACTACGAGCAGTACTTC; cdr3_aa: CASSFGRDYYEQYF
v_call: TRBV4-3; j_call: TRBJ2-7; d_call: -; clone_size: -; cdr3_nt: TGCGCCAGCAGCCGCCTAAACTTGGCCTCCTACGAGCAGTACTTC; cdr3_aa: CASSRLNLASYEQYF
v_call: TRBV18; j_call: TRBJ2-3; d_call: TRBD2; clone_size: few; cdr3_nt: TGTGCCAGCTCACCGACCGGACTAGCGGATACAGTTATGGCAGATACGCAGTATTTT; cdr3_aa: CASSPTGLADTVMADTQYF
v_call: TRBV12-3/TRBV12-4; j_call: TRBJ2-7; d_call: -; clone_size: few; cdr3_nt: TGTGCCAGCAGTTTAAGTCGTCCCTACGAGCAGTACTTC; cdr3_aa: CASSLSRPYEQYF
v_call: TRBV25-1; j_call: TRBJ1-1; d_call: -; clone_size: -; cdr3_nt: TGTGCCAGCAGGGGGATTCTAGGGAACACTGAAGCTTTCTTT; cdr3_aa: CASRGILGNTEAFF
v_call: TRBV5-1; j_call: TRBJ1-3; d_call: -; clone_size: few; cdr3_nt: TGCGCCAGCAGCTTGGCAACAGACTCTGGAAACACCATATATTTT; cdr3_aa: CASSLATDSGNTIYF
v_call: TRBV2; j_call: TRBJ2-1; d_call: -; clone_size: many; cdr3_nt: TGTGCCAGCAGTGATCTCGGCAGTGAGCAGTTCTTC; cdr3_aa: CASSDLGSEQFF
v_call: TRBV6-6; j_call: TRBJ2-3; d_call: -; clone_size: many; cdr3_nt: TGTGCCAGCAAAACTAACACAGATACGCAGTATTTT; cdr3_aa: CASKTNTDTQYF
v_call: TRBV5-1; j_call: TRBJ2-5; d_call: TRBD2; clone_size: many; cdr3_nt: TGCGCCAGCAGAAGACTAGCGGGACGTGGCGAGACCCAGTACTTC; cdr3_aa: CASRRLAGRGETQYF
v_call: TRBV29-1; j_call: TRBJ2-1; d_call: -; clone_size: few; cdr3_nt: TGCAGCGGCGGACGCCCTGAGGCCTACAATGAGCAGTTCTTC; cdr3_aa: CSGGRPEAYNEQFF
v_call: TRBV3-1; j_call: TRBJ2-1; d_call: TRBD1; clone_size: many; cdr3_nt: TGTGCCAGCAGCCAATGGGACAGGGACAACAATGAGCAGTTCTTC; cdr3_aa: CASSQWDRDNNEQFF
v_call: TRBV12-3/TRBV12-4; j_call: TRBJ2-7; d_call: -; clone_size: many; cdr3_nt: TGTGCCGCCTCCCGGGGGGCTTCCTACGAGCAGTACTTC; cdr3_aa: CAASRGASYEQYF
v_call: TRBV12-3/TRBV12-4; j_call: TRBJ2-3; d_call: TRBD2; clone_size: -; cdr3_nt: TGTGCCAGCGACCTAGCGGGAGGTCCAGATACGCAGTATTTT; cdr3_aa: CASDLAGGPDTQYF
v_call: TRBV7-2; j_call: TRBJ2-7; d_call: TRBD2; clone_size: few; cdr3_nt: TGTGCCAGCAGCTTAGCATCGACTAGCGGGGCCTACGAGCAGTACTTC; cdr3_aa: CASSLASTSGAYEQYF
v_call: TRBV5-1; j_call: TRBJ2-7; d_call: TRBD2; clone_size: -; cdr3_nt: TGCGCCAGCAGCCCACTAGCGGGAGCAGACGAGCAGTACTTC; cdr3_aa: CASSPLAGADEQYF
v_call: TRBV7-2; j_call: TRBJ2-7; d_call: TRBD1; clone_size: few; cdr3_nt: TGTGCCAGCAGCATTTACAGGGGCTACGAGCAGTACTTC; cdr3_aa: CASSIYRGYEQYF
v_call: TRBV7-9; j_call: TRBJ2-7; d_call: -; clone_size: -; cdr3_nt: TGTGCCAGCAGCTTAGCGAGGTATAACGAGCAGTACTTC; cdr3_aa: CASSLARYNEQYF
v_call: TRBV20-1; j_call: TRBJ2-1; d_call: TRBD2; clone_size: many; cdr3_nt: TGCAGTGCCCGAAGGTCCGCGGGAGGGTCGTTCTTC; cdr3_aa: CSARRSAGGSFF
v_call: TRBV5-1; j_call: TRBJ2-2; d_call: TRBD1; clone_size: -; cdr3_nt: TGCGTCAGCAGCTTGGCCGACAGGGCAGTTGACGGGGAGCTGTTTTTT; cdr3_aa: CVSSLADRAVDGELFF
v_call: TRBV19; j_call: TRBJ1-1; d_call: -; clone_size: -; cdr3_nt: TGTGCCAGTAGTGAACAGGAAGGTTACACTGAAGCTTTCTTT; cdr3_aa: CASSEQEGYTEAFF
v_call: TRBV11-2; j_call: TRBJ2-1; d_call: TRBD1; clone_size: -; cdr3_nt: TGTGCCAGCAGCATCTGGGGTGGGACAGACTACAATGAGCAGTTCTTC; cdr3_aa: CASSIWGGTDYNEQFF
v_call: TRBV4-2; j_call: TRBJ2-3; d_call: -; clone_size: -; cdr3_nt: TGTGCCAGCAGCCAAGAATGGGCAGATACGCAGTATTTT; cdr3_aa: CASSQEWADTQYF
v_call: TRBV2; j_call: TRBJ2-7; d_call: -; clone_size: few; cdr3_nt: TGTGCCAGCTCTCGGTGGTACGAGCAGTACTTC; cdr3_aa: CASSRWYEQYF
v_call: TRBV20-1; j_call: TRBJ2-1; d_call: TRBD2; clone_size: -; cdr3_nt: TGCAGTGCCATTGATATTCTAGCGGGAGACAATGAGCAGTTCTTC; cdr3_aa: CSAIDILAGDNEQFF
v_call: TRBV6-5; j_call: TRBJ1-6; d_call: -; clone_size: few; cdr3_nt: TGTGCCAGCAGACAGACGAGCTCCTATAATTCACCCCTCCACTTT; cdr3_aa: CASRQTSSYNSPLHF
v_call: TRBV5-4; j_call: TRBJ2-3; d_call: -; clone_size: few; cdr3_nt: TGTGCCACCATCCGTAAAAGCACAGATACGCAGTATTTT; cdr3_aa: CATIRKSTDTQYF
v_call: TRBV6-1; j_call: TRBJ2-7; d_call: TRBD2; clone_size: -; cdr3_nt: TGTGCCAGCAGTCATGGGGCTAGCGGGAGGGCGACGTACAACGAGCAGTACTTC; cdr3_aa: CASSHGASGRATYNEQYF
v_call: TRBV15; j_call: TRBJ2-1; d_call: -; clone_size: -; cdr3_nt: TGTGCCACCAGCAGGGTCGGCCCCTCGAATGAGCAGTTCTTC; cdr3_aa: CATSRVGPSNEQFF
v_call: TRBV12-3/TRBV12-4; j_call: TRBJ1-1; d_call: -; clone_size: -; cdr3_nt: TGTGCCAGCACCCTTCTGGATGAGGCTTTCTTT; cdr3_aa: CASTLLDEAFF
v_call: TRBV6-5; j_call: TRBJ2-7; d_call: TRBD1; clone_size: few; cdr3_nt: TGTGCCAGCAGCAGACAGGGGGCCCAAAGCTCCTACGAGCAGTACTTC; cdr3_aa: CASSRQGAQSSYEQYF
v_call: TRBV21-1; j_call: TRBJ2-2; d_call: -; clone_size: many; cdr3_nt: TGTGCCAGCAGCAAAGAATGTAGACCAGTTGCCGGGGAGCTGTTTTTT; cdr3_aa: CASSKECRPVAGELFF
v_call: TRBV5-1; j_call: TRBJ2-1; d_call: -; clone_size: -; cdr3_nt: TGCGCCAGCAGCGAATCGGTCCCAGGTCTAGCGAATGAGCAGTTCTTC; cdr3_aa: CASSESVPGLANEQFF
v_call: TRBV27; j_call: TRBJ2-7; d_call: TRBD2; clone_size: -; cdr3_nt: TGTGCCAGCAGTCGTTCAGGGCGGGAGGCCTACGAGCAGTACTTC; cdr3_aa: CASSRSGREAYEQYF